Reported below is one T cell receptor (beta chain). Sequenced by immunoSEQ multiplex PCR; TCRdb stores in-frame clones only, minus some. The table lists roughly 69,000 clones, approximately 84% of them singletons. The sample belongs to a study of OX40 agonist ivuxolimab in advanced cancers. The V gene's germline CDR1 is MNHEY and CDR2 SVGAGI. The CDR3 totals 13 residues. V gave up 11 bases and J gave up 5 bases, with 13 bases separating them. The V call is TRBV6-5, the J call TRBJ1-6; D may be TRBD1 (5 bases). The TCR comes from an adult with an advanced solid tumor such as melanoma, head and neck, liver or kidney cancer. This material consisted of CD4+ or CD8+ T cells sorted from blood, taken in a trial of the OX40 agonist ivuxolimab. The CDR3 DNA is TGTGCCGGGGCCCGCAACAATAATTCACCCCTCCACTTT. Translation: CAGARNNNSPLHF.